A selection of T cell receptor beta chains follows, all from one sample in a study of blood T cell repertoires in COVID-19. Data came from immunoSEQ multiplex PCR; TCRdb stores just in-frame clones and leaves some out. The repertoire includes approximately 69,000 clones, about four fifths of them detected once, and around 47% sits in the top ten. The specimen sequenced was peripheral blood. The source of these receptors is a human donor in a cohort sampled during active COVID-19. The CDR3 runs from the conserved cysteine through the conserved F or W. The order of the fields is CDR3 DNA, CDR3 protein, D gene, clone size, V gene, J gene. A D gene is named only where the DNA matches it firmly. Size is omitted from some rows. Given values are once, few, many or a class for expanded clones.

TGTGCCAGCAGCCTCCCGGGGGAAACGAGGGGAAACACCATATATTTT	CASSLPGETRGNTIYF	NA	NA	TRBV28	TRBJ1-3
TGTGCCAGAAAAGGGGTAGCCGGGAGGGACCACGAGCAGTACTTC	CARKGVAGRDHEQYF	TRBD2	NA	TRBV27	TRBJ2-7
TGTGCCAGCCGGGACAGGGGCCACTCGAACACCGGGGAGCTGTTTTTT	CASRDRGHSNTGELFF	TRBD1	NA	TRBV19	TRBJ2-2
TGTGCCAGCAGCCCTGGGGACAGGGGGCTTTTTCAGCCCCAGCATTTT	CASSPGDRGLFQPQHF	TRBD1	NA	TRBV7-8	TRBJ1-5
TGTGCCAGCAGACAAACTCCCCGGGACTCCGGGGAGGGGGGCTACACCTTC	CASRQTPRDSGEGGYTF	NA	NA	TRBV5-4	TRBJ1-2
TGTGCCAGCAGCCCTGGGACAGGGGTTTATGGCTACACCTTC	CASSPGTGVYGYTF	TRBD1	NA	TRBV28	TRBJ1-2
TGTGCCAGCAGTCCCGGGACTCAAGAGACCCAGTACTTC	CASSPGTQETQYF	NA	NA	TRBV5-4	TRBJ2-5
TGTGCCAGCAGTTTAGGGGGAGGACAGGGCCATTCACCCCTCCACTTT	CASSLGGGQGHSPLHF	TRBD1	NA	TRBV28	TRBJ1-6
TGCGCCAGCAGCCTGGAGGGTTGGGAGCAGTACTTC	CASSLEGWEQYF	NA	NA	TRBV10-2	TRBJ2-7
TGTGCCAGCAGGGTAGCGGGGGGGGTGCTGAATACGCAGTATTTT	CASRVAGGVLNTQYF	TRBD2	NA	TRBV6-5	TRBJ2-3
TGTGCCAGCAGTCGTCCCGGGACAGGGGGCGTGAACACTGAAGCTTTCTTT	CASSRPGTGGVNTEAFF	TRBD1	NA	TRBV6-6	TRBJ1-1
TGTGCCACTCGCGGAAGTTTTGCAACTAATGAAAAACTGTTTTTT	CATRGSFATNEKLFF	NA	few	TRBV19	TRBJ1-4
TGTGCCAGCACATTCACAGGGGACAGCCCTGGGAATGAGCAGTTCTTC	CASTFTGDSPGNEQFF	TRBD1	NA	TRBV7-2	TRBJ2-1
TGTGCCAGCAGCCCATGGGAGGGGGCTGGGGCCAACGTCCTGACTTTC	CASSPWEGAGANVLTF	NA	NA	TRBV3-1/TRBV3-2	TRBJ2-6
TGTGCCAGCAGCCGACAGGGGGCAGAAGCTTTCTTT	CASSRQGAEAFF	TRBD1	once	TRBV5-6	TRBJ1-1
TGTGCCAGCAGCAAATCCGGACAGGGGTATTACAATGAGCAGTTCTTC	CASSKSGQGYYNEQFF	TRBD1	NA	TRBV28	TRBJ2-1
TGCGCCAGCAGCCAAGCTGGACAGGGGGACCAAGCTTTCTTT	CASSQAGQGDQAFF	TRBD1	NA	TRBV4-1	TRBJ1-1
TGTGCCAGTAGTATCTCCGGGACAGGGGGCGTTAACTCCTACAATGAGCAGTTCTTC	CASSISGTGGVNSYNEQFF	TRBD1	NA	TRBV19	TRBJ2-1
TGTGCCAGCAGCCAGAAGACGGGTGCGGGTAACCAAGAGACCCAGTACTTC	CASSQKTGAGNQETQYF	NA	NA	TRBV4-2	TRBJ2-5
TGTGCCAGCAGTGAAGGCCCCCGTAGTTCACCCCTCCACTTT	CASSEGPRSSPLHF	NA	NA	TRBV6-1	TRBJ1-6
TGTGCCTGGGTCAGGGGGGCGAACACTGAAGCTTTCTTT	CAWVRGANTEAFF	TRBD1	NA	TRBV30	TRBJ1-1
TGTGCCAGCAGCTTAGAGTGGGGGGGTGACATTCAGTACTTC	CASSLEWGGDIQYF	TRBD2	NA	TRBV7-2	TRBJ2-4
TGTGCCAGCAGCCAAGAGGTACTTAACAATGAGCAGTTCTTC	CASSQEVLNNEQFF	NA	NA	TRBV14	TRBJ2-1
TGTGCCAGCAGTCGGGACAGGCGGTACGAGCAGTACTTC	CASSRDRRYEQYF	TRBD1	NA	TRBV6-5	TRBJ2-7
TGCGCCAGCAGCTGGGTAGCGGGGGGGAGCTCCTACAATGAGCAGTTCTTC	CASSWVAGGSSYNEQFF	TRBD2	NA	TRBV5-1	TRBJ2-1
TGTGCCAGCAGCGGTAAAGGGGCGAACAATGAGCAGTTCTTC	CASSGKGANNEQFF	NA	NA	TRBV5-4	TRBJ2-1
TGTGCCAGCAGCGGAGGGCGAAATAGAGGCGAGCAGTACTTC	CASSGGRNRGEQYF	NA	NA	TRBV7-9	TRBJ2-7
TGTGCCTGGGGGACCGGGACTAGCGCTACAGATACGCAGTATTTT	CAWGTGTSATDTQYF	TRBD2	NA	TRBV30	TRBJ2-3
TGTGCCAGCAGTTCGGGGTCCCATTATTATTCACCCCTCCACTTT	CASSSGSHYYSPLHF	NA	NA	TRBV28	TRBJ1-6